This T cell receptor beta chain was identified in a study of blood T cell repertoires in COVID-19 (dated by TCRdb to 2020 to 2022). Study-wide context: Samples from collaborators originated in the United States, Italy and Spain and spanned both the acute and convalescent phases of COVID-19. The material from the prospective study consisted of cDNA or gDNA derived from T cells, B-cell-depleted T cells, or PBMCs. Subjects who had been exposed to COVID-19, were actively infected with it, or had recovered from it provided the deeply sampled blood TCRbeta repertoires that made up the dataset. The repertoires were made available in a free public database intended to serve as a resource for research on the immune response to SARS-CoV-2. The samples were drawn from two sources: the first 160 participants of the ongoing ImmuneRACE study, and 950 to 1,500 subjects contributed by 6 global collaborators. A de-identified subject ID, COVID-19 status, age in years and sex were almost always included in the sample metadata. Where available, HLA class I and class II types were taken from metadata supplied by the sample provider and were not determined by assay-based typing.

This clone was detected only a few times. The antigen this receptor binds is unknown. Qualities for individual bases were not recorded, and no much larger clone is one base off. Each collaborating institution followed its own protocols to collect whole blood in K2EDTA tubes. Collaborator samples were shipped for TCRbeta analysis as frozen whole blood, isolated PBMCs, or DNA extracted from either sample type. What the research found in general, with its limitations: Clinical and demographic metadata were provided uncurated, with the amount varying by source and participant.

From the cysteine through the phenylalanine, the CDR3 covers 15 amino acids. Left in the record is the CDR3 DNA by itself, 45 bases read in frame from the first base. Trimming takes 4 bases from V and 4 bases from J, and the germline ends sit 15 bases apart. TCRbeta CDR3 regions were amplified from genomic DNA by means of the immunoSEQ Assay, a bias-controlled multiplex PCR. In the authors' own workflow: The number of nucleated cells in each sample was estimated from the amplification of reference gene primers within the assay. To quantify the absolute abundance of each unique TCRbeta CDR3 rearrangement, sequence reads were collapsed and filtered. For each sample, productive Simpson clonality was calculated as the square root of Simpson's diversity index across productive rearrangements. As stored in TCRdb, this immuneACCESS dataset retains in-frame rearrangements with V and J assigned. A fraction of the clones does not appear; measured against another copy, unresolved V genes explain less than half of the discrepancy, and the remainder lacks a known reason. The DNA was the basis for D and trimming; V, J and clone size are from that table. In this sample the table shows 40,000 to 50,000 clones, about 88% of which occur a single time. Over 4.5% of the sample is held by the ten biggest clonotypes.

The clonotype comes from a man between 35 and 55 years old with active COVID-19. The sample taken for sequencing was peripheral blood. The rearranged chain carries TRBV23-1 and TRBJ2-3; TRBD2 is possibly the D segment (6 matching bases). TRBV23-1 qualifies as an ORF whose function is uncertain. The sequence in DNA is TGCGCCAGCAGTCTCGATAGCGGTAGTGCAGATACGCAGTATTTT. Translated, it gives CASSLDSGSADTQYF.